This T cell receptor (beta chain) was identified during a study of regulatory T cells in long-lasting Graves disease. CDR1 is SEHNR, CDR2 FQNEAQ, per germline (reference sequence). Trimming removed 4 bases from V and 4 bases from J, with 10 bases in between. This CDR3 is 14 amino acids long. Time point described: persistent/refractory GD, antithyroid drugs over 5 years with positive TRAb. Scientists built the TCR library using RNA that was extracted from PBMCs. CDR3-region Arm-PCR and iRepertoire HTBI primers produced the TCR beta libraries. TCRdb redid the calling of the multiplex PCR reads with MiXCR, one entry per CDR3 protein. Of some 470,000 distinct CDR3 sequences in the sample, 20% to 25% are singletons; the top ten hold less than 9%.

The sequencing used peripheral blood mononuclear cells (PBMCs), collected when the disease was refractory, from a patient treated with antithyroid drugs. The receptor comes from a female donor with Graves disease. The rearrangement joins TRBV7-9 to TRBJ2-2, with a possible D match to TRBD2 (6 bases). The CDR3 is CASSWDSGTGELFF. The CDR3 nucleotides read TGTGCCAGCAGCTGGGACTCCGGCACCGGGGAGCTGTTTTTT.